Ten or more counts support the clone carrying this T cell receptor beta chain. Its antigen is currently unknown. CDR1 and CDR2 from the germline V gene are ENHRY and SYGVKD. The CDR3 runs to 15 residues. V shed 0 bases and J shed 7 bases, with 12 bases lying between them. This record comes from a study of CD8 T cells in ankylosing spondylitis. Whole-study results and caveats: Characteristic of ankylosing spondylitis blood, it appeared, was a TCR beta motif comprising eight highly homologous variants.

TCRdb ran MiXCR on the 5' RACE reads and lists one entry per CDR3 protein. This table has 500,000 to 650,000 distinct CDR3 sequences, under 5.5% appearing once. The sequence came from a male donor with ankylosing spondylitis. Sequencing was performed on blood, either unsorted or a sorted T cell fraction (not recorded which). V is TRBV10-3 and J is TRBJ1-4; a possible D gene is TRBD1 (5 bases). The CDR3 loop reads CAISESFGAGEKLFF. CDR3 in DNA: TGTGCCATCAGTGAGTCCTTCGGGGCCGGTGAAAAACTGTTTTTT.